A single sample gave rise to the 20 T cell receptor beta chains below, sequenced in a study of human T cells and chemical hapten exposure. Indicated time point: pre-sensitization, week 0. Stated treatment: therapeutic diphenylcyclopropenone sensitization with weekly scalp DPC. TCRdb re-called the RACE reads with MiXCR, one entry per CDR3 protein. The repertoire has under 200,000 distinct CDR3 sequences, just under 30% of them found once; the top ten carry less than 3%. Specimen: whole blood, collected in connection with sensitization to the hapten diphenylcyclopropenone (DPC). These receptors were collected from a woman in her 30s with alopecia areata. Some clones in this sample may be carry-over from other donors' samples.

Only a few counts were recorded for this clonotype. The chain has TRBV24-1 and TRBJ2-7; 9 positions agree with TRBD1. The CDR3 sequence is 16 residues long. CDR1 KGHDR and CDR2 SFDVKD come from the germline V gene. V lost 3 bases, J lost 9 bases, and 14 bases stayed unmatched. The CDR3 protein is CATSDARTGVLSRQYF. CDR3 bases: TGTGCCACCAGTGATGCCCGGACAGGGGTGCTAAGTAGGCAGTACTTC.

This chain uses TRBV7-2 with TRBJ1-5; D perhaps matches TRBD1 (6 bases). Germline V gene lookup returns CDR1 SGHTA and CDR2 FQGNSA. V was pared by 3 bases and J by 4 bases, with 7 bases between. The CDR3 sequence is 13 residues long. The CDR3: CASSLDRNQPQHF. The CDR3 nucleotides are TGTGCCAGCAGCTTGGACAGAAATCAGCCCCAGCATTTT.

This chain links TRBV6-5 with TRBJ1-5; 12 bases are a match to TRBD1. Unmatched junction bases numbered 4, after V lost 5 bases and J lost 8 bases. Germline V gives CDR1 MNHEY, CDR2 SVGAGI. This CDR3 has 14 amino acids. The CDR3 region is CASSPGTGGKPQHF. The CDR3 region has the DNA TGTGCCAGCAGTCCGGGGACAGGGGGCAAGCCCCAGCATTTT.

The chain recombines TRBV29-1 with TRBJ2-1, with TRBD2 identical over 14 bases. Germline V CDR1 and CDR2: SQVTM, ANQGSEA. CDR3 size: 14 residues. J was trimmed by 7 bases and V by 4 bases; bases with no gene match: 3. In nucleotides, the CDR3 is TGCAGCGTTGGGGGGACTAGCGGGAGAAATGAGCAGTTCTTC. Its translation is CSVGGTSGRNEQFF.

CDR3 region: CASSTPSGTNTGELFF. Written as DNA, the CDR3 is TGTGCCAGCAGTACTCCGAGCGGTACGAACACCGGGGAGCTGTTTTTT. This chain uses TRBV6-2 or TRBV6-3 with TRBJ2-2, with a weak D call TRBD2 (5 bases). Germline loops: CDR1 MNHEY, CDR2 SVGEGT. The length of the CDR3 is 16 residues. Deletions cut 5 bases from V and 0 bases from J, with 13 bases between.

This clonotype was recorded a few times. The chain has TRBV28 and TRBJ2-7; no clear D. Germline V gene lookup returns CDR1 MDHEN and CDR2 SYDVKM. The CDR3 has 13 residues. V lost 3 bases to trimming and J lost 6 bases, with 12 bases between them. The DNA for the CDR3 is TGTGCCAGCAGTTTGAATTCTTGGCGCGAGCAGTACTTC. It yields the protein CASSLNSWREQYF.

This clonotype was seen more than once but under ten times. This chain joins TRBV7-2 and TRBJ2-5; D is perhaps TRBD1 (6 bases). CDR1 is SGHTA and CDR2 is FQGNSA in the germline V gene. Trimming cost V 5 bases and J 1 base, with 14 bases left between them. This CDR3 comprises 15 residues. CDR3 sequence: CASSAPQGIQETQYF. The CDR3 region has the DNA TGTGCCAGCAGCGCGCCTCAGGGGATCCAAGAGACCCAGTACTTC.

The chain links TRBV14 to TRBJ2-3; 11 bases are a match to TRBD1. From germline, CDR1 is SGHDN and CDR2 FVKESK. The ends lost 8 bases at V and 3 bases at J; junction bases unmatched: 1. The CDR3 loop spans 13 amino acids. The CDR3 sequence: CASGTGGTDTQYF. In nucleotides, the CDR3 is TGTGCCAGCGGGACAGGGGGTACAGATACGCAGTATTTT.

This clonotype was recorded only once. The rearrangement joins TRBV24-1 to TRBJ2-1; D not certain. From germline, CDR1 is KGHDR and CDR2 SFDVKD. Trimming took 0 bases from V and 7 from J, leaving 15 bases between them. The CDR3 is made up of 16 amino acids. CDR3 DNA sequence: TGTGCCACCAGTGATTTGCGGAAAGGGCCGAGGAATGAGCAGTTCTTC. Translation gives CATSDLRKGPRNEQFF.

The chain combines TRBV9 with TRBJ2-3; tentative D call: TRBD2 (6 bases). The germline V gene has CDR1 SGDLS and CDR2 YYNGEE. The V and J ends lost 0 bases and 0 bases respectively, with 11 bases between them. The CDR3 is 16 amino acids. CDR3 nucleotides: TGTGCCAGCAGCGTAGAGGGCGGGGCCAGCACAGATACGCAGTATTTT. This gives the protein CASSVEGGASTDTQYF.

Only one count was recorded for this clonotype. The chain recombines TRBV30 with TRBJ2-1; TRBD2 might be the D (6 bases). Trimming took 5 bases from V and 12 from J, leaving 20 bases between them. CDR1 and CDR2 (germline): GTSNPN, SVGIG (reference sequence). This CDR3 is built from 13 residues. This chain's CDR3 is CAWWFLGTYRQFF. In nucleotides, the CDR3 is TGTGCCTGGTGGTTTTTGGGGACTTATCGGCAGTTCTTC.

J is TRBJ2-3 and V is TRBV6-1, with 7 bases fitting TRBD1. Trimming cost V 3 bases and J 4 bases; bases outside gene matches: 1. The CDR3 is 13 residues long. Germline CDR1 reads MNHNS; CDR2 reads SASEGT. The CDR3 sequence is CASSDGTADTQYF. Here the CDR3 DNA reads TGTGCCAGCAGTGATGGGACAGCAGATACGCAGTATTTT.

V and J are TRBV6-2 or TRBV6-3 and TRBJ2-7, with D possibly being TRBD1 or TRBD2 (5 bases each). Trimming cost V 4 bases and J 3 bases, with 19 bases left between them. The CDR3 runs 16 residues. CDR1 is MNHEY, CDR2 SVGEGT, per germline. CDR3: CASSSAGTIIDYEQYF. For the CDR3, the DNA is TGTGCCAGCAGTTCAGCCGGGACCATAATCGACTACGAGCAGTACTTC.

V is TRBV20-1 and J is TRBJ2-5, with 7 bases that match TRBD2. The V gene end was trimmed by 1 base and the J gene end by 5 bases; junction bases not matched to a gene: 10. The germline CDR1 and CDR2 sequences are DFQATT and SNEGSKA (reference sequence). This CDR3 contains 15 residues. The DNA for the CDR3 is TGCAGTGCTAGAGTTACAACGGGAGGTAATGAGACCCAGTACTTC. Amino acids: CSARVTTGGNETQYF.

The genes are TRBV5-5 and TRBJ2-2, with 7 bases lining up with TRBD1. Germline lookup yields CDR1 SGHKS and CDR2 YYEKEE (reference sequence). The CDR3 spans 16 residues. V lost 4 bases, J lost 0 bases, and 6 bases stayed unmatched. The DNA of the CDR3 is TGTGCCAGCAGCAGAGGGACAGCTGCGAACACCGGGGAGCTGTTTTTT. The encoded protein is CASSRGTAANTGELFF.

This clonotype has just a few counts. The V and J genes are TRBV20-1 and TRBJ1-6, with 7 bases aligning to TRBD1. CDR1 DFQATT and CDR2 SNEGSKA come from the germline V gene (reference sequence). V lost 2 bases, J lost 7 bases, and 2 bases stayed unmatched. This CDR3 has 13 amino acids. The CDR3: CSARWDSNSPLHF. The CDR3 coding sequence is TGCAGTGCTAGATGGGACAGCAATTCACCCCTCCACTTT.

The chain carries TRBV20-1 and TRBJ1-2, with 12 bases that match TRBD1. Trimming took 1 base from V and 8 from J; bases not matched to a gene: 14. This CDR3 is built from 17 residues. CDR1 is DFQATT and CDR2 is SNEGSKA in the germline V gene (reference sequence). The CDR3 spells CSARGPWDRGRGGGYTF. DNA of the CDR3: TGCAGTGCTAGAGGCCCCTGGGACAGGGGGCGCGGAGGGGGCTACACCTTC.

J is TRBJ1-1 and V is TRBV20-1, with a possible D match to TRBD1 (5 bases). The CDR3 has 13 residues. Germline V lookup: CDR1 DFQATT, CDR2 SNEGSKA (reference sequence). V lost 3 bases and J lost 3, with 11 bases in between. The CDR3 protein is CSARQGGYTEAFF. In DNA form, the CDR3 reads TGCAGTGCTAGGCAGGGAGGGTACACTGAAGCTTTCTTT.

This clonotype appeared a few times. V and J are TRBV6-5 and TRBJ2-7; TRBD1 matches at 7 bases. V lost 2 bases, J lost 0 bases, and 4 bases stayed unmatched. There are 15 residues in the CDR3. CDR1 MNHEY and CDR2 SVGAGI come from the germline V gene. As DNA, the CDR3 is TGTGCCAGCAGTTACAGCAGGGACAGCTCCTACGAGCAGTACTTC. It specifies CASSYSRDSSYEQYF.

V and J are TRBV29-1 and TRBJ1-1; D remains ambiguous. The CDR3 is made up of 11 amino acids. Germline CDR1 reads SQVTM; CDR2 reads ANQGSEA. V was shortened by 2 bases and J by 2 bases, with 3 bases between the two germline ends. The CDR3 loop is CSVELNTEAFF. The CDR3 DNA follows: TGCAGCGTTGAATTAAACACTGAAGCTTTCTTT.